These 5 T cell receptor beta chains were sequenced from one sample in a study of blood T cell repertoires in COVID-19. The table came from immunoSEQ multiplex PCR; TCRdb's copy has only in-frame clones and leaves some out. Of about 140,000 clones listed, about 86% are singletons. Sequences were obtained from peripheral blood. All receptors derive from a woman between 35 and 50 years old with acute or convalescent COVID-19.

The rearrangement joins TRBV2 to TRBJ1-4; the match to TRBD1 covers 9 bases. This CDR3 region has 15 residues. The V gene end was trimmed by 3 bases and the J gene end by 4 bases; junction bases not matched to a gene: 3. The germline CDR1 and CDR2 sequences are SNHLY and FYNNEI. The CDR3 DNA is TGTGCCAGCAGTGAGAGGACAGGGGTTAATGAAAAACTGTTTTTT. Translating gives CASSERTGVNEKLFF.

The rearrangement links TRBV15 to TRBJ2-1; D perhaps matches TRBD1 (5 bases). V lost 5 bases to trimming and J lost 4 bases, with 15 bases between them. The CDR3 is 15 residues long. Germline CDR1 and CDR2: LNHNV and YYDKDF (reference sequence). The CDR3 DNA follows: TGTGCCACCAGCCCCCTTTTGGGGCCGTACAATGAGCAGTTCTTC. Translating it yields CATSPLLGPYNEQFF. Drawing the rest from reference TRBV15 and TRBJ2-1, the complete variable domain is DAMVIQNPRYQVTQFGKPVTLSCSQTLNHNVMYWYQQKSSQAPKLLFHYYDKDFNNEADTPDNFQSRRPNTSFCFLDIRSPGLGDTAMYLCATSPLLGPYNEQFFGPGTRLTVL.

The V and J genes are TRBV7-6 and TRBJ1-4; possibly TRBD1 for D (5 bases). The ends were cut back, 5 bases at V and 8 bases at J, with 18 bases in the middle. The CDR3 is 15 amino acids. Germline lookup yields CDR1 SGHVS and CDR2 FNYEAQ. The CDR3 sequence is CASSPQRAGLEKLFF. CDR3 coding DNA: TGTGCCAGCAGCCCTCAGCGGGCAGGGCTCGAAAAACTGTTTTTT.

About this clone itself: This same CDR3 is encoded by further DNA sequences in the sample. This chain links TRBV7-2 with TRBJ2-7, with a possible D match to TRBD2 (6 bases). The CDR3 contains 14 residues. V lost 1 base to trimming and J lost 1 base, with 8 bases between them. CDR1 is SGHTA, CDR2 FQGNSA, per germline. The DNA of the CDR3 is TGTGCCAGCAGCTTAGGGCTAGCGTCCTACGAGCAGTACTTC. Its protein is CASSLGLASYEQYF. The complete variable domain, with remaining parts taken from reference TRBV7-2 and TRBJ2-7, reads GAGVSQSPSNKVTEKGKDVELRCDPISGHTALYWYRQSLGQGLEFLIYFQGNSAPDKSGLPSDRFSAERTGGSVSTLTIQRTQQEDSAVYLCASSLGLASYEQYFGPGTRLTVT.

The chain employs TRBV7-9 and TRBJ1-1, with TRBD1 identical over 8 bases. From germline, CDR1 is SEHNR and CDR2 FQNEAQ (reference sequence). Trimming at V came to 4 bases and at J to 3 bases, leaving 13 bases not matched to a gene. CDR3 length: 17 amino acids. The CDR3 nucleotides are TGTGCCAGCAGCTCCGGACAGGGAGGCGTTTTAGACACTGAAGCTTTCTTT. Residues: CASSSGQGGVLDTEAFF.